These 17 T cell receptor beta chains originate from one sample sequenced in a study of blood T cell repertoires in COVID-19. Sequencing used immunoSEQ multiplex PCR; TCRdb keeps in-frame clones, though not all of them. The sample shows approximately 200,000 clones, 87% of them seen only once. Material for sequencing was PBMCs or T cells enriched from blood (not recorded which). The receptors stem from a man aged 18 to 30 with acute COVID-19.

The chain uses TRBV28 and TRBJ1-1, with D perhaps TRBD1 (5 bases). Germline values: CDR1 MDHEN, CDR2 SYDVKM. This CDR3 region has 17 residues. Between the trimmed V and J ends, which lost 6 bases and 3 bases, there was a span of 23 bases. This CDR3 reads CASRRTIMKTQDTEAFF. CDR3 coding DNA: TGTGCCAGCAGGAGAACAATTATGAAAACACAGGACACTGAAGCTTTCTTT.

This sequence joins TRBV11-2 and TRBJ2-1; 7 bases line up with TRBD1. This CDR3 contains 16 residues. Germline CDR1 reads SGHAT; CDR2 reads FQNNGV. V was clipped by 5 bases and J by 0 bases; unmatched bases: 7. CDR3 protein: CASSRIRGSSYNEQFF. The CDR3 nucleotides read TGTGCCAGCAGCCGGATCAGGGGGAGCTCCTACAATGAGCAGTTCTTC.

This clone was seen only a few times. The V and J genes are TRBV29-1 and TRBJ2-2; the match to TRBD2 covers 10 bases. Unmatched junction bases numbered 4, after V lost 7 bases and J lost 2 bases. The CDR3 is made up of 14 amino acids. Germline lookup yields CDR1 SQVTM and CDR2 ANQGSEA. CDR3 sequence reads: CSASSGRNTGELFF. In nucleotides, the CDR3 is TGCAGCGCTTCTAGCGGGAGAAACACCGGGGAGCTGTTTTTT.

The chain joins TRBV19 to TRBJ2-7; a weak D match, TRBD2 (6 bases). Germline-derived CDR1 and CDR2 are LNHDA and SQIVND (reference sequence). V was shortened by 4 bases and J by 3 bases, with 13 bases between the two germline ends. The CDR3 spans 14 residues. For the CDR3, the DNA is TGTGCCAGTAGTAGGGCGGGGCCGGTCTACGAGCAGTACTTC. It translates to CASSRAGPVYEQYF.

The V and J genes are TRBV9 and TRBJ2-2; TRBD2 might be the D (5 bases). Germline V CDR1 and CDR2: SGDLS, YYNGEE. V lost 4 bases to trimming and J lost 6 bases, with 13 bases between them. The CDR3 totals 14 residues. The CDR3 DNA follows: TGTGCCAGCAGCAATTACGGGATAGCCGGGGAGCTGTTTTTT. Protein product: CASSNYGIAGELFF.

In DNA, the CDR3 is TGCGCCAGCAGCTTGGAAGGACTAGCGGGATCCTACGAGCAGTACTTC. Its translation is CASSLEGLAGSYEQYF. The chain links TRBV5-1 to TRBJ2-7; 12 nucleotides agree with TRBD2. J gave up 1 base and V 0 bases, and 2 bases lay outside the gene matches. CDR3 length: 16 amino acids. The germline gives CDR1 SGHRS, CDR2 YFSETQ. The complete variable domain, with remaining parts taken from reference TRBV5-1 and TRBJ2-7, reads KAGVTQTPRYLIKTRGQQVTLSCSPISGHRSVSWYQQTPGQGLQFLFEYFSETQRNKGNFPGRFSGRQFSNSRSEMNVSTLELGDSALYLCASSLEGLAGSYEQYFGPGTRLTVT.

The J gene is TRBJ2-1, the V gene TRBV19, with 7 bases identical to TRBD1. Per the germline V gene, CDR1 is LNHDA and CDR2 is SQIVND (reference sequence). After removal of 11 bases from V and 7 bases from J, the junction contained 8 bases not matched to a gene. This CDR3 is built from 12 residues. CDR3 nucleotide sequence: TGTGCCGTCGCAGAGGGGGCAAATGAGCAGTTCTTC. Translation gives CAVAEGANEQFF.

The CDR3 bases are TGTGCCAGCAGCCTCCAGGGGGTCATAACTGAAGCTTTCTTT. Translation gives CASSLQGVITEAFF. The chain has TRBV5-6 and TRBJ1-1; 7 bases align to TRBD1. Germline CDR1 is SGHDT and CDR2 is YYEEEE. J lost 5 bases, V lost 4 bases, and 8 bases had no gene match. This CDR3 is built from 14 residues.

This chain joins TRBV10-3 and TRBJ1-1; perhaps TRBD1 as D (6 bases). Germline V gene data show CDR1 as ENHRY and CDR2 as SYGVKD. The CDR3 contains 11 residues. V lost 5 bases and J lost 7, with 8 bases in between. The CDR3 bases are TGTGCCATCAGTTCGGACAGTGAAGCTTTCTTT. Protein sequence: CAISSDSEAFF.

V is TRBV10-1 and J is TRBJ2-1; maybe TRBD1 (6 bases). Germline-derived CDR1 and CDR2 are WNHNN and SYGVQD (reference sequence). The CDR3 sequence is 15 residues long. The V gene lost 6 bases and the J gene lost 0 bases, with 12 bases spanning the gap. The CDR3 nucleotides read TGCGCCAGCAGCGTAACAGGGAGCTCCTACAATGAGCAGTTCTTC. Its translation is CASSVTGSSYNEQFF.

This clone has only a few counts. This chain connects TRBV28 to TRBJ2-2; possibly TRBD1 for D (6 bases). The germline CDR1 and CDR2 sequences are MDHEN and SYDVKM. V dropped 2 bases and J dropped 6 bases, with 10 bases sitting between them. The CDR3 has 14 residues. The CDR3 DNA is TGTGCCAGCAGTTTAGGGCAGGGGCCCGGGGAGCTGTTTTTT. Amino acid sequence: CASSLGQGPGELFF.

The genes are TRBV15 and TRBJ1-1, with D perhaps TRBD1 (5 bases). The CDR3 covers 17 residues. Germline CDR1 and CDR2: LNHNV and YYDKDF (reference sequence). Trimming shortened V by 2 bases and J by 6 bases, and 22 bases separated the two germline ends. The CDR3 bases are TGTGCCACCAGCAGACTGGGGGACTCGGCACGAGGGGCTGAAGCTTTCTTT. This codes for CATSRLGDSARGAEAFF.

The gene calls are TRBV4-1 and TRBJ2-1, with 8 bases matching TRBD2. Looked up from germline, CDR1 is MGHRA and CDR2 is YSYEKL. The CDR3 loop spans 16 amino acids. V shed 2 bases, J shed 14 bases, and the junction held 17 bases outside the gene matches. Here the CDR3 reads CASSQLNEPGTRKEFF. The CDR3 nucleotides read TGCGCCAGCAGCCAATTAAACGAACCCGGGACTAGGAAGGAGTTCTTC.

The chain uses TRBV9 and TRBJ2-6; 7 bases are a match to TRBD1. CDR3 length equals 16 residues. V shed 3 bases, J shed 2 bases, and the junction held 5 bases outside the gene matches. From germline, CDR1 is SGDLS and CDR2 YYNGEE. CDR3 in DNA: TGTGCCAGCAGCGGACAGGGTAGGACTGGGGCCAACGTCCTGACTTTC. Residues: CASSGQGRTGANVLTF.

The chain has TRBV20-1 and TRBJ2-3; unclear D gene. The V gene's germline CDR1 is DFQATT and CDR2 SNEGSKA (reference sequence). The CDR3 has 12 residues. The germline V and J ends were trimmed by 3 bases and 4 bases, with 8 bases remaining between them. The CDR3 nucleotides are TGCAGTGCTAGTTGGGCCGCAGATACGCAGTATTTT. It translates to CSASWAADTQYF.

The gene calls are TRBV7-9 and TRBJ2-7; D gene ambiguous. Germline CDR1 and CDR2: SEHNR and FQNEAQ (reference sequence). Trimming pared 6 bases from V and 1 base from J, leaving 10 bases between. The CDR3 has 13 amino acids. CDR3 amino acids: CASRVTESYEQYF. The CDR3 DNA follows: TGTGCCAGCAGGGTGACTGAGTCCTACGAGCAGTACTTC.

CDR3 sequence reads: CASSSRASGRGPYNEQFF. The CDR3 bases are TGTGCCAGTAGTTCTCGTGCTAGCGGGAGGGGGCCCTACAATGAGCAGTTCTTC. The genes are TRBV19 and TRBJ2-1; 12 bases are a match to TRBD2. The CDR3 loop spans 18 amino acids. The J segment lost 2 bases and the V segment lost 5 bases, leaving 10 bases of the junction unmatched. Germline lookup yields CDR1 LNHDA and CDR2 SQIVND (reference sequence).